One and the same sample provided the 3 T cell receptor beta chains below, sequenced in a study of vaccination effects on CD4 cells after COVID-19. The method was immunoSEQ multiplex PCR; TCRdb's version includes in-frame clones alone and lacks a portion of them. The profile covers fewer than 25,000 clones, with around 67% appearing a single time and 6.5% to 8% taken by the ten largest. CD4+ T cells specific for antigen were expanded with viral peptide pools by the ViraFEST assay before sequencing. Cells that had been cultured for 10 days were the source of isolated CD4+ T cells. Two doses of either BNT162b2 or mRNA-1273 were given to each participant. What these receptors recognize is not known. The input for sequencing was CD4+ T cells from PBMCs cultured with SARS-CoV-2 spike peptides, taken after COVID-19 vaccination. The origin of the receptors is a human donor who received a COVID-19 vaccine.

The chain uses TRBV30 and TRBJ2-7; D may correspond to TRBD1 or TRBD2 (5 bases each). This CDR3 has 15 amino acids. Deletions cut 0 bases from V and 2 bases from J, with 14 bases between. CDR1 is GTSNPN, CDR2 SVGIG, per germline (reference sequence). CDR3 sequence (DNA): TGTGCCTGGAGTGTGCCGGGACCTGGAACCTACGAGCAGTACTTC. This translates into CAWSVPGPGTYEQYF. The whole variable domain, remainder taken from reference TRBV30 and TRBJ2-7, is SQTIHQWPATLVQPVGSPLSLECTVEGTSNPNLYWYRQAAGRGLQLLFYSVGIGQISSEVPQNLSASRPQDRQFILSSKKLLLSDSGFYLCAWSVPGPGTYEQYFGPGTRLTVT.

This sequence joins TRBV27 and TRBJ1-6, with 7 positions matching TRBD1. V was clipped by 5 bases and J by 12 bases; unmatched bases: 10. CDR3 length: 14 amino acids. Germline lookup yields CDR1 MNHEY and CDR2 SMNVEV (reference sequence). The CDR3 loop reads CASSPPGQHLPLHF. The CDR3 DNA sequence: TGTGCCAGCAGTCCACCGGGACAGCATTTACCCCTCCACTTT.

The chain is built from TRBV27 and TRBJ1-2; unclear D gene. V lost 5 bases and J 5 bases, leaving 15 bases between the germline ends. The CDR3 totals 14 residues. Germline V lookup: CDR1 MNHEY, CDR2 SMNVEV (reference sequence). CDR3 region: CASSVAGVGYGYTF. The CDR3 bases are TGTGCCAGCAGTGTAGCTGGGGTAGGGTATGGCTACACCTTC.